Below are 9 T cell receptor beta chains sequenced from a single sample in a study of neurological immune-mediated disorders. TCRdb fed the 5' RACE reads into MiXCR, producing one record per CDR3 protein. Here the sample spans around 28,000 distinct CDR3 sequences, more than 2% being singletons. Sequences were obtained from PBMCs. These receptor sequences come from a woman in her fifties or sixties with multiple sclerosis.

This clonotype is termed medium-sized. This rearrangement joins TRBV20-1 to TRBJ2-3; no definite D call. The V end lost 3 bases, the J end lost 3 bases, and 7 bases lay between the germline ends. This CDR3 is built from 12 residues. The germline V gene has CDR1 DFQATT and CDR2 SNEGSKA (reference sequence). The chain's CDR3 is CSASTSTDTQYF. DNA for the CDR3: TGCAGTGCTAGTACTTCTACAGATACGCAGTATTTT.

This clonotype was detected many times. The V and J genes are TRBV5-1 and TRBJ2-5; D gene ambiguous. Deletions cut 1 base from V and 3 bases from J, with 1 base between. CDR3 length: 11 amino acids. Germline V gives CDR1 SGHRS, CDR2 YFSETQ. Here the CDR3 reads CASSLKETQYF. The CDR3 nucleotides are TGCGCCAGCAGCTTGAAAGAGACCCAGTACTTC.

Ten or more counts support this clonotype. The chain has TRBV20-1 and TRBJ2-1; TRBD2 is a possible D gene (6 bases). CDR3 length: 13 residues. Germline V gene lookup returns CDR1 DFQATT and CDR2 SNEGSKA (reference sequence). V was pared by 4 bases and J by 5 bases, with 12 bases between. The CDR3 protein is CSAMSGPDNEQFF. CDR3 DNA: TGCAGTGCTATGAGCGGGCCCGACAATGAGCAGTTCTTC.

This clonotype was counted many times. The CDR3 here is CASSPGGGASIGNYGYTF. The CDR3 nucleotides are TGTGCCAGCAGCCCCGGGGGAGGGGCCTCAATAGGAAACTATGGCTACACCTTC. The chain combines TRBV7-6 with TRBJ1-2; possibly TRBD1 for D (5 bases). Trimming shortened V by 5 bases and J by 2 bases, and 24 bases separated the two germline ends. The CDR3 extends over 18 amino acids. The germline gives CDR1 SGHVS, CDR2 FNYEAQ.

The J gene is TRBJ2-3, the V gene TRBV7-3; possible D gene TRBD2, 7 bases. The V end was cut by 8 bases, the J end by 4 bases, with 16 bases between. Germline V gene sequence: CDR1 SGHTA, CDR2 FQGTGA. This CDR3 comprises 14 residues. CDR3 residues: CASAEGGRSDTQYF. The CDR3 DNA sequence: TGTGCCAGCGCCGAGGGGGGGCGGTCAGATACGCAGTATTTT.

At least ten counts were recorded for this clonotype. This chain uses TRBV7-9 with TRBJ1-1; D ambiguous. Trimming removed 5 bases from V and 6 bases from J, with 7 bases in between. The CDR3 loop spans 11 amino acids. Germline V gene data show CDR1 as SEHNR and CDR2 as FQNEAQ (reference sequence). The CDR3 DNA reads TGTGCCAGCAGCGTTTACTCTGAAGCTTTCTTT. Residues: CASSVYSEAFF.

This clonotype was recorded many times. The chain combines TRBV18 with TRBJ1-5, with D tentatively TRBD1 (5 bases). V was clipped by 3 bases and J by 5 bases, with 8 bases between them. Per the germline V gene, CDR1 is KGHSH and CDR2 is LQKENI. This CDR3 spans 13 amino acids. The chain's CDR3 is CASSPGPDQPQHF. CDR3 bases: TGTGCCAGCTCACCGGGGCCTGATCAGCCCCAGCATTTT.

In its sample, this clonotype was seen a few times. CDR3 coding DNA: TGCAGTGCTGGAAAGACAGGGCTGGCTGCGGGGTACACCTTC. This encodes CSAGKTGLAAGYTF. The V and J genes are TRBV20-1 and TRBJ1-2, with 7 bases fitting TRBD1. The CDR3 has 14 amino acids. Germline V lookup: CDR1 DFQATT, CDR2 SNEGSKA (reference sequence). V was pared by 5 bases and J by 11 bases, with 17 bases of the junction left unmatched.

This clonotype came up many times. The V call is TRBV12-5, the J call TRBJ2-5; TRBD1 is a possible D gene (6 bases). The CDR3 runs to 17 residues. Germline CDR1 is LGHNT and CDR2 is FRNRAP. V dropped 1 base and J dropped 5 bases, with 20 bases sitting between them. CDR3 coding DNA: TGTGCTAGTGGTTTGGAGGTAGACAGGATGCATGGGGAGACCCAGTACTTC. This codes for CASGLEVDRMHGETQYF.